Below are 31 T cell receptor beta chains sequenced from a single sample in a study of early T cells in non-severe SARS-CoV-2 infection. From the 5' RACE reads, TCRdb called clonotypes with MiXCR, one entry per CDR3 protein. The profile covers about 46,000 distinct CDR3 sequences, with 5% to 6% appearing a single time and about 5% taken by the ten largest. The source was whole blood, collected at baseline. These receptors were obtained from an adult who was a healthcare worker with PCR-confirmed SARS-CoV-2 infection or an uninfected control (not recorded which).

The CDR3 bases are TGTGCCAGCAGCCGGGGCAGAAACCCGACCTTCGATGGCTACACCTTC. Translation gives CASSRGRNPTFDGYTF. J is TRBJ1-2 and V is TRBV3-1; D may be TRBD1 (5 bases). V was pared by 4 bases and J by 6 bases, with 21 bases between. Looked up from germline, CDR1 is LGHDT and CDR2 is YNNKEL (reference sequence). The CDR3 is 16 residues long.

This chain uses TRBV2 with TRBJ2-3; D not certain. This CDR3 has 12 amino acids. Between the trimmed V and J ends, which lost 8 bases and 0 bases, there was a span of 6 bases. Looked up from germline, CDR1 is SNHLY and CDR2 is FYNNEI. CDR3 residues: CASVRSTDTQYF. CDR3 coding DNA: TGTGCCAGCGTGAGGAGCACAGATACGCAGTATTTT.

This clonotype has only a few counts. The chain couples TRBV5-1 to TRBJ2-7; 9 nucleotides line up with TRBD1. The CDR3 sequence is 16 residues long. Germline V gene sequence: CDR1 SGHRS, CDR2 YFSETQ. V lost 5 bases and J lost 4; bases outside the gene matches: 13. The CDR3 DNA reads as TGCGCCAGCAGACCTGATTACGGGACAGGGCGTTACGAGCAGTACTTC. This codes for CASRPDYGTGRYEQYF.

CDR3 nucleotides: TGTGCCAGCAGCTTAGAGTCGAGGAGGAACACTGAAGCTTTCTTT. Translation: CASSLESRRNTEAFF. The chain is built from TRBV11-2 and TRBJ1-1; D gene uncertain. CDR3 length: 15 amino acids. Germline V gene sequence: CDR1 SGHAT, CDR2 FQNNGV. The V gene lost 0 bases and the J gene lost 1 base, with 9 bases spanning the gap.

This clonotype was seen repeatedly, ten times or more. This chain's CDR3 is CASSAGLAVYNEQFF. DNA of the CDR3: TGTGCCAGCAGCGCGGGACTAGCGGTCTACAATGAGCAGTTCTTC. The chain combines TRBV9 with TRBJ2-1; TRBD2 agrees at 11 bases. Trimming cost V 3 bases and J 3 bases; bases outside gene matches: 2. The CDR3 loop spans 15 amino acids. Germline loops: CDR1 SGDLS, CDR2 YYNGEE.

This clonotype was observed many times. Because it lacks the conserved phenylalanine or tryptophan at the end, this CDR3 is likely a read error. The DNA is left out, because the CDR3 cannot be placed on it with certainty; the CDR3 is given as TCRdb lists it. The chain is built from TRBV24-1 and TRBJ2-4; the D segment call TRBD1 is taken from the table without a DNA check. Per the germline V gene, CDR1 is KGHDR and CDR2 is SFDVKD. The CDR3 totals 11 residues, both ends included. CDR3 amino acids: CAAPSARTVGL.

This clonotype was observed at least ten times. This chain uses TRBV14 with TRBJ2-1; the D gene is possibly TRBD1 (5 bases). V was trimmed by 4 bases and J by 8 bases, leaving 9 bases between them. The germline gives CDR1 SGHDN, CDR2 FVKESK. There are 12 residues in the CDR3. CDR3 bases: TGTGCCAGCAGCCTACAGGCGTATGAGCAGTTCTTC. It specifies CASSLQAYEQFF. Looking up the rest from reference TRBV14 and TRBJ2-1 gives the full variable domain: EAGVTQFPSHSVIEKGQTVTLRCDPISGHDNLYWYRRVMGKEIKFLLHFVKESKQDESGMPNNRFLAERTGGTYSTLKVQPAELEDSGVYFCASSLQAYEQFFGPGTRLTVL.

This clonotype was counted many times. The gene calls are TRBV10-1 and TRBJ1-6; a possible D gene is TRBD1 (5 bases). The V gene lost 0 bases and the J gene lost 8 bases, with 11 bases spanning the gap. The germline CDR1 and CDR2 sequences are WNHNN and SYGVQD (reference sequence). This CDR3 is 15 amino acids long. CDR3 residues: CASSESRGFDSPLHF. The CDR3 DNA is TGCGCCAGCAGTGAGTCGAGGGGTTTTGATTCACCCCTCCACTTT.

Only a few counts were recorded for this clonotype. The chain uses TRBV29-1 and TRBJ2-3; TRBD2 is a possible D gene (6 bases). The V gene's germline CDR1 is SQVTM and CDR2 ANQGSEA. Between the trimmed V and J ends, which lost 6 bases and 6 bases, there was a span of 10 bases. CDR3 size: 11 residues. CDR3 DNA: TGCAGCGTAAGACTAGAGGATACGCAGTATTTT. It encodes CSVRLEDTQYF.

This clonotype was picked up a small number of times. The chain carries TRBV29-1 and TRBJ2-7; the D is unclear. Trimming took off 6 bases at V and 3 bases at J, with 12 bases between the two ends. From germline, CDR1 is SQVTM and CDR2 ANQGSEA. The CDR3 spans 12 residues. The CDR3 sequence: CSVIGWGYEQYF. CDR3 in DNA: TGCAGCGTCATAGGGTGGGGCTACGAGCAGTACTTC.

This clonotype was detected only a few times. An end of the junction differs from the germline gene, which may be a read error. V usage is TRBV20-1 and J usage is TRBJ1-1; 11 bases are shared with TRBD1. There are 15 residues in the CDR3. CDR1 and CDR2 (germline): DFQATT, SNEGSKA (reference sequence). In DNA form, the CDR3 reads TGCAGTGCTAGAGATGGGGGACAGGGGGGACCTGAGGCTTTCTTT. Protein sequence: CSARDGGQGGPEAFF.

This clonotype was counted at least ten times. The V and J genes are TRBV19 and TRBJ1-2, with 8 positions matching TRBD1. The CDR3 extends over 15 amino acids. V dropped 5 bases and J dropped 6; count of bases not matched to a gene: 11. Germline loops: CDR1 LNHDA, CDR2 SQIVND (reference sequence). CDR3 sequence reads: CASSLVRGLSDGYTF. CDR3 sequence (DNA): TGTGCCAGTAGTCTCGTCAGGGGGCTATCTGATGGCTACACCTTC.

This clonotype was found many times. The CDR3 sequence: CASSQPDRGLNTEAFF. The DNA of the CDR3 is TGTGCCAGCAGCCAACCTGACAGGGGGCTAAACACTGAAGCTTTCTTT. The V and J genes are TRBV7-2 and TRBJ1-1; TRBD1 matches 10 bases. The CDR3 length is 16 residues. The V gene end was trimmed by 5 bases and the J gene end by 2 bases; junction bases not matched to a gene: 8. Germline V CDR1 and CDR2: SGHTA, FQGNSA.

This clonotype has at least ten counts. The chain uses TRBV6-2 or TRBV6-3 and TRBJ2-1, with D maybe TRBD2 (5 bases). Germline V lookup: CDR1 MNHEY, CDR2 SVGEGT. V gave up 2 bases and J gave up 5 bases, with 10 bases separating them. The CDR3 loop spans 14 amino acids. The CDR3 spells CASSYVRADNEQFF. The CDR3 DNA sequence: TGTGCCAGCAGTTACGTGAGAGCGGACAATGAGCAGTTCTTC.

A word on this clonotype: This may be a read error: a much more frequent sequence differs by one nucleotide. The chain uses TRBV20-1 and TRBJ1-3; D gene unclear. V was trimmed by 2 bases and J by 0 bases, leaving 14 bases between them. Per germline, CDR1 DFQATT and CDR2 SNEGSKA (reference sequence). This CDR3 has 16 residues. The CDR3 nucleotides read TGCAGTGCTAGATACGGACGGTCTGACTCTGGAAACACCATATATTTT. Protein: CSARYGRSDSGNTIYF.

The chain recombines TRBV10-1 with TRBJ2-1; D perhaps matches TRBD2 (6 bases). Looked up from germline, CDR1 is WNHNN and CDR2 is SYGVQD (reference sequence). CDR3 length equals 14 residues. Trimming removed 5 bases at V and 10 bases at J, with 18 bases between. CDR3 sequence reads: CASSKVPSEGEQFF. The CDR3 DNA is TGCGCCAGCAGTAAGGTTCCTAGCGAAGGCGAGCAGTTCTTC.

This clonotype occurred many times. V and J are TRBV6-1 and TRBJ2-7; 7 positions agree with TRBD1. CDR3 length: 15 residues. The V and J ends lost 2 bases and 4 bases, in that order; junction bases with no gene match: 8. Per germline, CDR1 MNHNS and CDR2 SASEGT. CDR3 region: CASSELTGNGYEQYF. The CDR3 DNA reads TGTGCCAGCAGTGAACTGACAGGGAATGGGTACGAGCAGTACTTC.

The chain recombines TRBV5-1 with TRBJ2-3, with no clear D. CDR3 length equals 14 residues. Trimming took off 4 bases at V and 6 bases at J, with 15 bases between the two ends. The germline V gene has CDR1 SGHRS and CDR2 YFSETQ. Written as DNA, the CDR3 is TGCGCCAGCAGCGCTGAGACTGCGGCGGATACGCAGTATTTT. This sequence encodes CASSAETAADTQYF.

This clonotype was recorded a few times. The chain carries TRBV15 and TRBJ2-7, with TRBD2 matching 11 bases. Germline CDR1 reads LNHNV; CDR2 reads YYDKDF (reference sequence). J gave up 5 bases and V 6 bases, and 6 bases lay outside the gene matches. The CDR3 runs to 14 residues. The DNA of the CDR3 is TGTGCCACCAGTGTCCTGGGACTAGCGGACGAGCAGTACTTC. Its protein product is CATSVLGLADEQYF.

This clonotype was picked up many times. The rearrangement joins TRBV5-6 to TRBJ2-1, with TRBD2 as a possible D gene (6 bases). V dropped 3 bases and J dropped 13 bases, with 14 bases sitting between them. Per the germline V gene, CDR1 is SGHDT and CDR2 is YYEEEE. This CDR3 region has 12 residues. The CDR3, as DNA: TGTGCCAGCAGCTCCATTCGACTAGTTCAGTTCTTC. Translating gives CASSSIRLVQFF.

This clonotype was detected many times. The chain recombines TRBV4-1 with TRBJ2-1; tentatively, D is TRBD1 or TRBD2 (6 bases each). The CDR3 loop spans 17 amino acids. V gave up 0 bases and J gave up 0 bases, with 12 bases separating them. Germline values: CDR1 MGHRA, CDR2 YSYEKL. The CDR3 coding sequence is TGCGCCAGCAGCCAAGATCAAGGGGGGAGCTCCTACAATGAGCAGTTCTTC. Its protein product is CASSQDQGGSSYNEQFF.

Only a few counts were recorded for this clonotype. The chain combines TRBV7-8 with TRBJ2-3; 7 bases agree with TRBD2. Germline values: CDR1 SGHVS, CDR2 FQNEAQ. Trimming cost V 0 bases and J 3 bases; bases outside gene matches: 15. CDR3 length equals 19 residues. For the CDR3, the DNA is TGTGCCAGCAGCTTAGCGAAGGGGCTAGGGGCGGGGGTGACAGATACGCAGTATTTT. Translating it yields CASSLAKGLGAGVTDTQYF.

This clonotype was seen repeatedly, ten times or more. CDR3 sequence: CASSRRQGTGHNEQFF. Written as DNA, the CDR3 is TGTGCCAGCAGCCGCAGACAGGGAACGGGACACAATGAGCAGTTCTTC. The chain couples TRBV3-1 to TRBJ2-1; TRBD1 matches 7 bases. V lost 4 bases and J lost 5; bases outside the gene matches: 11. The germline V gene encodes CDR1 LGHDT and CDR2 YNNKEL (reference sequence). The CDR3 is 16 amino acids.

This clonotype was detected many times. This chain connects TRBV3-1 to TRBJ2-5; TRBD2 matches at 8 bases. This CDR3 has 14 amino acids. V dropped 3 bases and J dropped 5; count of bases not matched to a gene: 5. Germline V lookup: CDR1 LGHDT, CDR2 YNNKEL (reference sequence). The CDR3 region is CASSQRAGEETQYF. In DNA, the CDR3 is TGTGCCAGCAGCCAGAGAGCGGGAGAGGAGACCCAGTACTTC.

The chain carries TRBV21-1 and TRBJ2-1. TRBV21-1 corresponds to a pseudogene. CDR3 size: 14 residues. CDR3 DNA: TGTGCCAGCAGCAAAGGGGTCCAGCACAATGAGCAGTTCTTC. It encodes CASSKGVQHNEQFF.

This sequence joins TRBV25-1 and TRBJ1-2; TRBD1 matches at 8 bases. With 0 bases clipped from V and 8 bases from J, the junction kept 11 bases outside the gene matches. The germline V gene has CDR1 MGHDK and CDR2 SYGVNS. There are 16 residues in the CDR3. CDR3 bases: TGTGCCAGCAGTGAATATTATAGGACAGGGCCCCGGGGCTACACCTTC. Residues: CASSEYYRTGPRGYTF.

The table lists this clonotype with many counts. CDR3 loop: CASRPPSRLAGFPYEQYF. The CDR3 region has the DNA TGTGCCAGCAGGCCACCCTCTCGACTAGCGGGATTTCCCTACGAGCAGTACTTC. V usage is TRBV28 and J usage is TRBJ2-7; 11 nucleotides align to TRBD2. The CDR3 is 18 residues long. V lost 6 bases to trimming and J lost 2 bases; unmatched junction nucleotides: 15. Germline V gene lookup returns CDR1 MDHEN and CDR2 SYDVKM.

The chain employs TRBV6-2 or TRBV6-3 and TRBJ1-5; 9 nucleotides match TRBD1. V trimming: 8 bases; J trimming: 0 bases; junction bases outside the gene matches: 14. The CDR3 is 18 amino acids. Germline V gene sequence: CDR1 MNHEY, CDR2 SVGEGT. The DNA of the CDR3 is TGTGCCAGCGAGGTCGGACAGGGGCTGCCTTATAGCAATCAGCCCCAGCATTTT. Protein product: CASEVGQGLPYSNQPQHF.

This clonotype was observed a few times. The chain is built from TRBV6-6 and TRBJ1-5; D gene ambiguous. The CDR3 is 12 amino acids. Trimming removed 4 bases from V and 7 bases from J, with 8 bases in between. Germline CDR1 and CDR2: MNHNY and SVGAGI (reference sequence). CDR3 DNA: TGTGCCAGCAGTTTCTATTTCCAGCCCCAGCATTTT. It translates to CASSFYFQPQHF.

The table lists this clonotype with a few counts. This chain joins TRBV4-1 and TRBJ2-1; TRBD2 matches 8 bases. The V and J ends lost 2 bases and 3 bases, in that order; junction bases with no gene match: 6. Germline assignment: CDR1 MGHRA and CDR2 YSYEKL. The CDR3 has 16 amino acids. This CDR3 reads CASSQPGLGNYNEQFF. The CDR3 DNA is TGCGCCAGCAGCCAACCGGGACTAGGTAACTACAATGAGCAGTTCTTC.

This clonotype has a count of ten or more. The chain recombines TRBV7-2 with TRBJ2-3; 7 bases line up with TRBD2. The CDR3 length is 17 residues. Germline CDR1 SGHTA, CDR2 FQGNSA. After removal of 1 base from V and 2 bases from J, the junction contained 9 bases not matched to a gene. This CDR3 is CASSLGPGLKNTDTQYF. The CDR3 nucleotides read TGTGCCAGCAGCTTAGGGCCGGGACTAAAGAACACAGATACGCAGTATTTT.